This is a list of T cell receptor beta chains from one sample in a study of blood T cell repertoires in COVID-19. TCRdb keeps only in-frame clones here, not all; method: immunoSEQ multiplex PCR. The sample consists of 44,000 or so clones, about 86% of them appearing once. Material: peripheral blood. The receptors stem from a human donor in a cohort sampled during active COVID-19. Each CDR3 is given with its conserved first and last residue. Fields, in order: V gene, CDR3 length, D gene, clone size, J gene, CDR3 DNA, CDR3 protein. The D gene is left open where the match is weak. Part of the rows lack a size; the others show once, few, many or a class for expanded clones.

TRBV3-1/TRBV3-2	14	NA	NA	TRBJ2-7	TGTGCCAGCAGCCAACTAGAAAGCTCCTACGAGCAGTACTTC	CASSQLESSYEQYF
TRBV2	14	NA	once	TRBJ2-2	TGTGCCAGCAGTGTGGCAGGGGACACCGGGGAGCTGTTTTTT	CASSVAGDTGELFF
TRBV6-4	15	TRBD2	few	TRBJ2-3	TGTGCCAGCAGTGACACCAGCGGGGGGGCAGATACGCAGTATTTT	CASSDTSGGADTQYF
TRBV19	14	NA	NA	TRBJ1-1	TGTGCCAGTAGTATGCCTGTTCTAAACCGTGAAGCTTTCTTT	CASSMPVLNREAFF
TRBV6-5	13	NA	once	TRBJ2-5	TGTGCCAGCAACCAAGGACAGACGGAGACCCAGTACTTC	CASNQGQTETQYF
TRBV3-1/TRBV3-2	14	NA	NA	TRBJ1-2	TGTGCCAGCAGCCACACCGGGACTAACTATGGCTACACCTTC	CASSHTGTNYGYTF
TRBV12-5	21	NA	NA	TRBJ2-6	TGTGCTAGTGGTTTGGCAAGGGGTCTATGGGGGGATCCCTCTGGGGCCAACGTCCTGACTTTC	CASGLARGLWGDPSGANVLTF
TRBV7-8	12	NA	NA	TRBJ2-2	TGTGCCAGCGTAGTCCGCACCGGGGAGCTGTTTTTT	CASVVRTGELFF
TRBV15	15	NA	NA	TRBJ1-4	TGTGCCACCAGCAGGGGGGGGAGAACTAATGAAAAACTGTTTTTT	CATSRGGRTNEKLFF
TRBV19	12	NA	NA	TRBJ1-1	TGTGCCAGTAGCCCAGGGTCGACTGAAGCTTTCTTT	CASSPGSTEAFF
TRBV28	15	NA	NA	TRBJ2-3	TGTGCCAGCACCCCGGGACTCGACGAAACAGATACGCAGTATTTT	CASTPGLDETDTQYF
TRBV7-9	16	NA	NA	TRBJ1-4	TGTGCCAGCAGCGCAGCCTTAGGGGCGGGGGATGAAAAACTGTTTTTT	CASSAALGAGDEKLFF
TRBV5-1	14	NA	once	TRBJ2-7	TGCGCCAGCAGCTTGGTCGTGAGCCCCTACGAGCAGTACTTC	CASSLVVSPYEQYF
TRBV13	13	TRBD2	NA	TRBJ2-1	TGTGCCAGCAGCTCCGGACTAGTTCTTGAGCAGTTCTTC	CASSSGLVLEQFF
TRBV13	13	TRBD1	NA	TRBJ1-2	TGTGCCAGCAGCTCAGGGGGCTCCGATGGCTACACCTTC	CASSSGGSDGYTF
TRBV5-4	14	NA	NA	TRBJ2-7	TGTGCCAGCAGCTTGGGTGGCAGTACCTACGAGCAGTACTTC	CASSLGGSTYEQYF
TRBV28	16	TRBD1	once	TRBJ2-7	TGTGCCAGCAGTCTCCTTCCGGGACAGGGTACCCACGAGCAGTACTTC	CASSLLPGQGTHEQYF
TRBV30	14	NA	NA	TRBJ1-6	TGTGCCTGGACCCTCCTCTCCTATAATTCACCCCTCCACTTT	CAWTLLSYNSPLHF
TRBV11-3	16	TRBD1	NA	TRBJ2-7	TGTGCCAGCAGCTTAGGCGCCGGGACAGGGTATTACGAGCAGTACTTC	CASSLGAGTGYYEQYF
TRBV5-6	16	NA	NA	TRBJ2-2	TGTGCCAGCAGCTTGCGACGGGTCCCGGGCACCGGGGAGCTGTTTTTT	CASSLRRVPGTGELFF
TRBV7-9	14	NA	once	TRBJ1-1	TGTGCCAGCAGCCCGGGGAAGTCGAACACTGAAGCTTTCTTT	CASSPGKSNTEAFF
TRBV7-9	14	NA	NA	TRBJ1-1	TGTGCCAGCAGCTTAGGGACAGCGAACACTGAAGCTTTCTTT	CASSLGTANTEAFF
TRBV5-1	16	NA	NA	TRBJ2-3	TGCGCCAGCAGCTTGGGCGGGGGCCCGAACACAGATACGCAGTATTTT	CASSLGGGPNTDTQYF
TRBV7-9	14	NA	few	TRBJ1-1	TGTGCCAGCAGCTTAGCGTTTCGGTCCCCTGAAGCTTTCTTT	CASSLAFRSPEAFF
TRBV19	11	NA	NA	TRBJ1-1	TGTGCCAGTAGTATGAGGATTGAAGCTTTCTTT	CASSMRIEAFF
TRBV27	14	NA	NA	TRBJ1-2	TGTGCCAGCAGTTTAAGAGCAGGGTTTCATGGCTACACCTTC	CASSLRAGFHGYTF
TRBV27	14	TRBD2	NA	TRBJ2-1	TGTGCCAGCAGTCCCTCCCCAGCGGGGGTTGAGCAGTTCTTC	CASSPSPAGVEQFF
TRBV30	17	NA	NA	TRBJ1-4	TGTGCCTGGAGGCATAGGTGGGCAGGCGCTAAAGGTGAAAAACTGTTTTTT	CAWRHRWAGAKGEKLFF
TRBV6-6	13	TRBD1	NA	TRBJ2-5	TGTGCCAGCAGCAGGGGGCCTCAAGAGACCCAGTACTTC	CASSRGPQETQYF
TRBV4-1	16	TRBD1	NA	TRBJ2-7	TGCGCCAGCAGCCAGATGGGGACAGGCGGTAAAATGAGGCAGTACTTC	CASSQMGTGGKMRQYF
TRBV7-2	14	NA	NA	TRBJ2-7	TGTGCCAGCAGCTTAGCACGACAGTCCTACGAGCAGTACTTC	CASSLARQSYEQYF
TRBV6-5	14	TRBD2	NA	TRBJ2-1	TGTGCCAGCAGTCCTACGGCGGGGAGGGATGAGCAGTTCTTC	CASSPTAGRDEQFF
TRBV4-1	16	TRBD1	NA	TRBJ2-7	TGCGCCAGCAGCCAGCGATCGACAGGGTACGTCTACGAGCAGTACTTC	CASSQRSTGYVYEQYF
TRBV6-5	14	NA	NA	TRBJ1-2	TGTGCCAGCAGTTATGGTGCAGCGAACTATGGCTACACCTTC	CASSYGAANYGYTF
TRBV6-6	14	NA	NA	TRBJ1-6	TGTGCCAGCATAACATGGGGCGGGGATTCACCCCTCCACTTT	CASITWGGDSPLHF
TRBV12-5	13	NA	NA	TRBJ2-3	TGTGCTAGTGGTTTGGACATCACAGATACGCAGTATTTT	CASGLDITDTQYF
TRBV5-1	14	NA	NA	TRBJ2-3	TGCGCCAGCAGCTTTGCAGCGGCCGCAGATACGCAGTATTTT	CASSFAAAADTQYF
TRBV11-2	16	TRBD2	NA	TRBJ2-5	TGTGCCAGCAGTACCGGGACTAGCGCACCCCAAGAGACCCAGTACTTC	CASSTGTSAPQETQYF
TRBV18	15	NA	NA	TRBJ2-1	TGTGCCAGCTCACCACGAAGGGACTGGGGGAATGAGCAGTTCTTC	CASSPRRDWGNEQFF
TRBV5-6	13	NA	NA	TRBJ2-7	TGTGCCAGCAGCTCGAATGGGCCATACGAGCAGTACTTC	CASSSNGPYEQYF
TRBV6-5	15	TRBD2	NA	TRBJ2-3	TGTGCCAGCAGTTCTGCGGGGGGCGGCACAGATACGCAGTATTTT	CASSSAGGGTDTQYF
TRBV5-1	15	TRBD1	NA	TRBJ1-2	TGCGCCAGCAGCTTGTTGGACAGGGGGTCCTATGGCTACACCTTC	CASSLLDRGSYGYTF